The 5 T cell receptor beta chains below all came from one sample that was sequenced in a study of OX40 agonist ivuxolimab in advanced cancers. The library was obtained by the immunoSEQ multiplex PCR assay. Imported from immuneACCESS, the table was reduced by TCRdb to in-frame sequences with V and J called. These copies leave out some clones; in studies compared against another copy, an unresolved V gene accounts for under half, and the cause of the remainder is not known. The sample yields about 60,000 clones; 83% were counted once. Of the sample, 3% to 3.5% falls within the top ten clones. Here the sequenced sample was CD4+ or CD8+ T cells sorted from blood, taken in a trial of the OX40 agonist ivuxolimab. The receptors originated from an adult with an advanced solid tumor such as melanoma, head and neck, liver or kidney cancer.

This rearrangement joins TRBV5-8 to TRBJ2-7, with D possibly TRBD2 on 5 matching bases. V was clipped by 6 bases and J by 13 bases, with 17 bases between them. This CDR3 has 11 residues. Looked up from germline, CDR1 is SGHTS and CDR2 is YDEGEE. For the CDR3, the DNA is TGTGCCAGCACCACCGTAGCGTCTAGTTACTTC. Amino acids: CASTTVASSYF. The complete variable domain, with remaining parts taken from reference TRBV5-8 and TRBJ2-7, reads EAGVTQSPTHLIKTRGQQATLRCSPISGHTSVYWYQQALGLGLQFLLWYDEGEERNRGNFPPRFSGRQFPNYSSELNVNALELEDSALYLCASTTVASSYFGPGTRLTVT.

The DNA for the CDR3 is TGCAGCGGCAGACAGGGGGCAGATACGCAGTATTTT. Translation: CSGRQGADTQYF. The V and J genes are TRBV29-1 and TRBJ2-3; 9 bases match TRBD1. Germline loops: CDR1 SQVTM, CDR2 ANQGSEA. J gave up 4 bases and V 7 bases, and 3 bases lay outside the gene matches. The CDR3 has 12 residues.

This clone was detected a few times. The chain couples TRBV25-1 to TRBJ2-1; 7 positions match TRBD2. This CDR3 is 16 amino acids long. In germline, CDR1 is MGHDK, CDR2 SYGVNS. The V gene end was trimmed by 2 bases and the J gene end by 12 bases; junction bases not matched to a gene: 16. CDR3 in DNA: TGTGCCAGCAGTGAACCCGGGACTAACCCGAGGGGTGGGCAGTTCTTC. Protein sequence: CASSEPGTNPRGGQFF. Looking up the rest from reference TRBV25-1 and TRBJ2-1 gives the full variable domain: EADIYQTPRYLVIGTGKKITLECSQTMGHDKMYWYQQDPGMELHLIHYSYGVNSTEKGDLSSESTVSRIRTEHFPLTLESARPSHTSQYLCASSEPGTNPRGGQFFGPGTRLTVL.

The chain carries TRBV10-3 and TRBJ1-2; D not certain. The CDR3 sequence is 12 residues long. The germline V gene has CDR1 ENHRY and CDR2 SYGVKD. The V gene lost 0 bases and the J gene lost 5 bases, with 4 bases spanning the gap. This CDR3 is CAISESGYGYTF. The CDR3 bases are TGTGCCATCAGTGAGTCGGGGTATGGCTACACCTTC.

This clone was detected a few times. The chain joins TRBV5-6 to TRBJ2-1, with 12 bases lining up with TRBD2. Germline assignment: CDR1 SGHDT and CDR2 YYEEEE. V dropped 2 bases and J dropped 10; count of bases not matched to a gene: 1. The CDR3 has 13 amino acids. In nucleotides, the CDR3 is TGTGCCAGCAGCTTTCTAGCGGGAGGGGAGCAGTTCTTC. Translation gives CASSFLAGGEQFF.